This is a list of T cell receptor beta chains from one sample in a study of T cells after yellow fever vaccination. TCRdb passed the 5' RACE reads through MiXCR, listing each CDR3 protein once. This table holds over 25,000 distinct CDR3 sequences, over 9.5% found once. The specimen was PBMCs, either bulk or a sorted T-cell subset (CD4+, CD8+, memory, or dextramer-sorted; not recorded which), collected around 15 days after the first yellow fever vaccination. Receptors were obtained from a man in his late teens or twenties who received the YFV17D yellow fever vaccine. The CDR3 runs from the conserved cysteine through the conserved F or W. A D gene is named only where the DNA matches it firmly. Clone size is not always given. Where it is, it says once, few, many or a class for expanded clones.

>.|TRBJ1-2|.|TRBV18
TGTGCCAGCTCACCCGAGGTGGCGACTCGAGGCTACACCTTC
CASSPEVATRGYTF
>.|TRBJ2-7|many|TRBV6-6
TGTGCCAGCAGTTACTCCTATTCCTACGAGCAGTACTTC
CASSYSYSYEQYF
>TRBD1|TRBJ1-4|many|TRBV29-1
TGCAGCGTTGGACAGGGGGGAGAAAAACTGTTTTTT
CSVGQGGEKLFF
>TRBD1|TRBJ1-1|.|TRBV10-3
TGTGCCATCAGTGAACAGGGGGGGGACACTGAAGCTTTCTTT
CAISEQGGDTEAFF
>.|TRBJ2-1|many|TRBV5-4
TGTGCCAGCAGCTTAGGGGGGGCCTCCTACAATGAGCAGTTCTTC
CASSLGGASYNEQFF
>TRBD2|TRBJ2-2|.|TRBV7-3
TGTGCCAGCTGCCCCCCGGGCACTAGCGGAGCCACCGGGGAGCTGTTTTTT
CASCPPGTSGATGELFF
>.|TRBJ2-3|many|TRBV24-1
TGTGCCACCAGTAGTGGGCGGCGGGGGACAGGAGATACGCAGTATTTT
CATSSGRRGTGDTQYF
>.|TRBJ1-5|many|TRBV24-1
TGTGCCACCAGTGAGGGCAGAAGTCTTAGCAATCAGCCCCAGCATTTT
CATSEGRSLSNQPQHF
>.|TRBJ2-6|few|TRBV4-1
TGCGCCAGCAGCCAACAGGGTATCGGCGTGGGGTCTGGGGCCAACGTCCTGACTTTC
CASSQQGIGVGSGANVLTF
>.|TRBJ1-1|many|TRBV6-5
TGTGCCAGCAGTTACGAGGGGAGTGCTTTCTTT
CASSYEGSAFF
>.|TRBJ1-1|many|TRBV6-5
TGTGCCAGCAGTTACTTCGGACGACCGGACACTGAAGCTTTCTTT
CASSYFGRPDTEAFF
>.|TRBJ2-7|many|TRBV5-4
TGTGCCAGCAGCCGAGGGGGGACCTCTTGGAGCGACGAGCAGTACTTC
CASSRGGTSWSDEQYF
>.|TRBJ2-5|many|TRBV18
TGTGCCAGCTCACCGCAGGGGGGGATCCAGTACTTC
CASSPQGGIQYF
>TRBD1|TRBJ2-2|many|TRBV3-1
TGTGCCAGCAACGGGGGAGACAGGGGAAGTCACGGGGAGCTGTTTTTT
CASNGGDRGSHGELFF
>.|TRBJ1-6|many|TRBV29-1
TGCACCCATTCGACAGGTCCCAATTCACCCCTCCACTTT
CTHSTGPNSPLHF
>.|TRBJ2-3|many|TRBV5-1
TGCGCCAGCAGCCGAGCCGAGACCCGCACAGATACGCAGTATTTT
CASSRAETRTDTQYF
>.|TRBJ2-4|many|TRBV2
TGTGCCAGCACCCTACCCAGGGGGGGCCCCGCAGGCAAAAACATTCAGTACTTC
CASTLPRGGPAGKNIQYF
>TRBD2|TRBJ2-1|many|TRBV7-2
TGTGCCAGCAGCTTAGGGCTAGCGGGGAACCCCTACAATGAGCAGTTCTTC
CASSLGLAGNPYNEQFF
>.|TRBJ1-5|.|TRBV23-1
TGCGCCAGCAGTCCGGCGTGGTGGGCCGCAACAGGCCGAAATAGCAATCAGCCCCAGCATTTT
CASSPAWWAATGRNSNQPQHF
>.|TRBJ2-1|many|TRBV28
TGTGCCAGCAGTTTCAGGCGGGGATACAATGAGCAGTTCTTC
CASSFRRGYNEQFF
>.|TRBJ1-6|many|TRBV7-9
TGTGCCAGCAGCTTACTTGTGGAGTCACCCCTCCACTTT
CASSLLVESPLHF
>.|TRBJ1-5|few|TRBV7-2
TGTGCCAGCAGCTTAGCGGCCGTTTACAATCAGCCCCAGCATTTT
CASSLAAVYNQPQHF
>.|TRBJ2-3|many|TRBV6-5
TGTGCCAGCAGTTACGACAGCGCTAGCACAGATACGCAGTATTTT
CASSYDSASTDTQYF
>TRBD1|TRBJ2-1|medium-sized|TRBV9
TGTGCCAGCACCTTCGGACAGGGGGGTTCCTACAATGAGCAGTTCTTC
CASTFGQGGSYNEQFF
>TRBD1|TRBJ2-2|many|TRBV4-3
TGCGCCAGCAGCCAAGAGACAGGGGCGAACACCGGGGAGCTGTTTTTT
CASSQETGANTGELFF
>TRBD2|TRBJ2-3|many|TRBV6-4
TGTGCCAGCAGTTACCTTAGCGGGGGCTCAGATACGCAGTATTTT
CASSYLSGGSDTQYF
>.|TRBJ2-1|many|TRBV29-1
TGCAGCGTTACTGGACAGCCTCAGCAGTTCTTC
CSVTGQPQQFF
>.|TRBJ2-2|many|TRBV24-1
TGTGCCACCAGTGATTCAGCCGGGGAGCTGTTTTTT
CATSDSAGELFF
>.|TRBJ2-5|many|TRBV5-1
TGCGCCAGCAGCTGGGGACTGATCCAAGAGACCCAGTACTTC
CASSWGLIQETQYF
>TRBD1|TRBJ2-1|many|TRBV12-3/TRBV12-4
TGTGCCAGCAGCTCGACAGGGGGTTGGGTACGCAATGAGCAGTTCTTC
CASSSTGGWVRNEQFF
>.|TRBJ1-1|many|TRBV20-1
TGCAGTGCTCGCAAGGGGGTCGACACTGAAGCTTTCTTT
CSARKGVDTEAFF
>.|TRBJ1-4|many|TRBV5-1
TGCGCCAGCAGCGTCGGACAGAATGAAAAACTGTTTTTT
CASSVGQNEKLFF
>.|TRBJ2-5|many|TRBV5-6
TGTGCCAGGAGACGGATGAAAGAGACCCAGTACTTC
CARRRMKETQYF
>TRBD1|TRBJ2-1|many|TRBV5-1
TGCGCCAGCAGCCCGACAGGGGACAATGAGCAGTTCTTC
CASSPTGDNEQFF
>.|TRBJ2-5|many|TRBV5-1
TGCGCCAGCAGCTTGGGAGCTGGGACCCAAGAGACCCAGTACTTC
CASSLGAGTQETQYF
>TRBD2|TRBJ2-2|many|TRBV3-1
TGTGCCAGCAGCCAAGTTCATCCCCTAGCGGCGAACACCGGGGAGCTGTTTTTT
CASSQVHPLAANTGELFF
>.|TRBJ2-3|many|TRBV12-3/TRBV12-4
TGTGCCAGCACCCTATGGCTCCCGACAGATACGCAGTATTTT
CASTLWLPTDTQYF
>.|TRBJ1-4|many|TRBV12-3/TRBV12-4
TGTGCCAGCAGTTTCCAGTTAAATGAAAAACTGTTTTTT
CASSFQLNEKLFF
>.|TRBJ1-4|many|TRBV4-3
TGCGCCAGCAGCCCCTTCGTAGCAACTAATGAAAAACTGTTTTTT
CASSPFVATNEKLFF
>TRBD2|TRBJ2-2|many|TRBV25-1
TGTGCCAGCAGTGGCCTAGCGGACTCGAACACCGGGGAGCTGTTTTTT
CASSGLADSNTGELFF
>.|TRBJ2-2|many|TRBV7-9
TGTGCCCTTCGGGACACCGGGGAGCTGTTTTTT
CALRDTGELFF
>.|TRBJ2-3|many|TRBV3-1
TGTGCCAGCAGCCAAGCCAGCGGTAGCACAGATACGCAGTATTTT
CASSQASGSTDTQYF
>TRBD2|TRBJ2-6|.|TRBV7-2
TGTGCCAGCAGCTCGACTAGCGGGGTTACTGGGGCCAACGTCCTGACTTTC
CASSSTSGVTGANVLTF